A selection of T cell receptor beta chains follows, all from one sample in a study of Ad26.COV2.S vaccination and SARS-CoV-2 variants. The method was immunoSEQ multiplex PCR; TCRdb's version includes in-frame clones alone and lacks a portion of them. The sample consists of around 350,000 clones, 70% to 90% of them appearing once. The source was peripheral blood, collected in a trial of Ad26.COV2.S vaccine versus placebo. These TCRs come from a person between 18 and 60 years old who received the Ad26.COV2.S COVID-19 vaccine or a placebo. CDR3s include the opening cysteine and the closing phenylalanine or tryptophan. A D gene is named only where the DNA matches it firmly. Rows give clone size only sometimes, using once, few, many, or a class for an expanded clone.

. TRBJ1-4 . TRBV5-1 TGCGCCAGCAGCTCGGGGCTCCCTAGCGAAAAACTGTTTTTT CASSSGLPSEKLFF
. TRBJ1-3 TRBD1 TRBV28 TGTGCCAGCAGTTTTTATGCGGGACAGATCACATTGTCTGCCTACTCTGGAAACACCATATATTTT CASSFYAGQITLSAYSGNTIYF
. TRBJ1-2 . TRBV9 TGTGCCAGCAGCCGTGGAGAGGATGGCTACACCTTC CASSRGEDGYTF
. TRBJ1-5 TRBD1 TRBV27 TGTGCCAGCGGCGTTCCGGACAGGAGATATCAGCCCCAGCATTTT CASGVPDRRYQPQHF
. TRBJ1-1 . TRBV30 TGTGCCTGGAGTGTGAGGGGTGAAGCTTTCTTT CAWSVRGEAFF
. TRBJ1-6 . TRBV20-1 TGCAGTGCGAGACAGAATTCACCCCTCCACTTT CSARQNSPLHF
. TRBJ2-4 TRBD2 TRBV30 TGTGCCTGGAGCGTAGGAAGCGGGGGCGGGGCGAACATTCAGTACTTC CAWSVGSGGGANIQYF
. TRBJ2-4 TRBD1 TRBV7-2 TGTGCCAGCAGCTCACCGGGACAGGGGCCCATTCAGTACTTC CASSSPGQGPIQYF
. TRBJ1-2 . TRBV20-1 TGCAGTGCTGGGGCTCCCTATGGCTACACCTTC CSAGAPYGYTF
. TRBJ1-6 TRBD1 TRBV2 TGTGCCAGCAGTATAGATAGGACAGGGAATTCACCCCTCCACTTT CASSIDRTGNSPLHF
. TRBJ1-1 . TRBV27 TGTGCCAGCAGTACATTAGGGATGAACACTGAAGCTTTCTTT CASSTLGMNTEAFF
. TRBJ2-7 . TRBV28 TGTGCCAGCAGTTTATGGGGTCCCTCCTACGAGCAGTACTTC CASSLWGPSYEQYF
. TRBJ2-2 . TRBV18 TGTGCCAGCTCACCACAAGGCCCGGCCCTTGATGCCGGGGAGCTGTTTTTT CASSPQGPALDAGELFF
. TRBJ2-7 TRBD2 TRBV28 TGTGCCAGCAGTCCCCTAATTAGCGGGATTTCCTACGAGCAGTACTTC CASSPLISGISYEQYF
few TRBJ2-7 . TRBV12-3/TRBV12-4 TGTGCCAGCAGTTTGTCTCAGGCCTACGAGCAGTACTTC CASSLSQAYEQYF
. TRBJ2-5 . TRBV7-9 TGTGCCAGCAGCTTCCCCCTCCCCGGAGCAGAGACCCAGTACTTC CASSFPLPGAETQYF
. TRBJ1-4 . TRBV11-2 TGTGCCAGCAGCGCGGAGTGGTCTAGGGGGGAAAAACTGTTTTTT CASSAEWSRGEKLFF
. TRBJ2-7 TRBD1 TRBV7-6 TGTGCCAGCAGCCCGCGGGACAGGATGGGCGAGCAGTACTTC CASSPRDRMGEQYF
. TRBJ2-4 TRBD2 TRBV9 TGTGCCAGCAGCGACCTAGCGGGGGATCTAAACATTCAGTACTTC CASSDLAGDLNIQYF
. TRBJ2-1 . TRBV4-3 TGCGCCAGCAGCCAAGGGACAGCCTCCCATGAGCAGTTCTTC CASSQGTASHEQFF
. TRBJ2-7 TRBD1 TRBV6-4 TGTGCCAGCAGTCCCCAGGGGGTTTTCTCCTACGAGCAGTACTTC CASSPQGVFSYEQYF
. TRBJ2-1 . TRBV6-5 TGTGCCAGCAGAGCCTCGGGCTCCTACAATGAGCAGTTCTTC CASRASGSYNEQFF
. TRBJ1-1 TRBD1 TRBV5-1 TGCGCCAGCAGGACAGGGATGAACACTGAAGCTTTCTTT CASRTGMNTEAFF
. TRBJ2-2 TRBD1 TRBV5-3 TGTGCCAGAAGCCCCCCGGGACAGGGGCCCGGGGAGCTGTTTTTT CARSPPGQGPGELFF